The count of the clone carrying this T cell receptor (beta chain) is one. Its antigen is still unknown. The data derive from a study of graft-versus-host responses after intestinal transplantation. Across the whole study: Isolated intestinal, liver-intestinal, or multivisceral transplants were what recipients had. The whole recipient group had anti-thymocyte globulin induction followed by tacrolimus and steroids for roughly three years.

Study conclusions and caveats: Present in recipient marrow, GvH clones included some that appeared first in ileum or blood. Circulating GvH clone levels at their peak were associated with HvG declines (early post-transplant).

The V end lost 7 bases, the J end lost 3 bases, and 12 bases lay between the germline ends. Germline V gene data show CDR1 as LNHDA and CDR2 as SQIVND (reference sequence). The CDR3 has 14 residues. Generated by immunoSEQ multiplex PCR, the TCRdb table keeps only in-frame clones and is missing some. The sample contains roughly 92,000 clones, about nine tenths of which appear only once. This chain uses TRBV19 with TRBJ2-2, with D tentatively TRBD1 (5 bases). This specimen consisted of unstimulated CD4+ T cells sorted from spleen or lymph node cells, obtained before transplant. The clonotype comes from a human donor who was the organ donor for an intestinal transplant. The DNA for the CDR3 is TGTGCCAGTATTGACAGAGGATACACCGGGGAGCTGTTTTTT. Its translation: CASIDRGYTGELFF.